The sequence of this T cell receptor (beta chain) was determined in a study of cytomegalovirus exposure and HLA in healthy donors. The CDR3 runs to 13 residues. CDR1 SGDLS and CDR2 YYNGEE come from the germline V gene. Trimming left V 2 bases short and J 0 bases short, with 6 bases between. Broader study findings: The listing of fewer than 200 TCR beta chains classed them as cytomegalovirus-associated. Many donors carried some public TCRs, although rarity characterized most TCR sequences.

Primers for the PCR totalled 60 Vbeta and 13 Jbeta. Clones were sequenced by immunoSEQ multiplex PCR, and TCRdb holds only the in-frame ones, with some missing. The data hold nearly 300,000 clones, with 86% observed a single time. With respect to this clone: The antigen remains undetermined. The same CDR3 can be traced to other DNA sequences in this sample.

Sequenced: PBMCs. This sequence originates from a man aged 40-49 years in good health and CMV-seropositive. V gene TRBV9 combines with J gene TRBJ2-7; D is possibly TRBD1 (5 bases). CDR3 sequence (DNA): TGTGCCAGCAGCGTGGGGCCCTCCTACGAGCAGTACTTC. This encodes CASSVGPSYEQYF.